This T cell receptor (beta chain) was retrieved from a study of beta chain features in type 1 diabetes. TCRB transcripts that were expressed got sequenced, as all of the isolated RNA had been reverse transcribed. Clones were sequenced by immunoSEQ multiplex PCR, and TCRdb holds only the in-frame ones, with some missing. The top ten clones hold over 1% of a sample with 200,000 to 250,000 clones, approximately 11% of them seen once. CDR1 and CDR2 from the germline V gene are SNHLY and FYNNEI. V gave up 6 bases and J gave up 8 bases, with 10 bases separating them. This CDR3 has 12 amino acids. Whole-study findings and limits: A cDNA-based sequencing approach could over-represent cells with high TCR expression. Researchers could not determine here whether HLA type influences TCRB rearrangement. Among patients, naive, central memory and Treg TCRB repertoires appeared more similar than among healthy donors.

The count of this clone is one. Its specificity is unknown. A much larger clone is a single base away; this may be a read error. At the DNA level, this CDR3 is encoded by other sequences in the same sample as well. Sequencing was carried out using central memory CD4+ T cells from blood. This receptor was taken from a man aged 18-30 years in good health. The V gene is TRBV2, the J gene TRBJ2-2; weak D call: TRBD2 (6 bases). CDR3 coding DNA: TGTGCCAGCAGGGGGGAGGCAGGGGAGCTGTTTTTT. Its protein product is CASRGEAGELFF. The full variable domain, in which reference TRBV2 and TRBJ2-2 provide the parts outside the CDR3, is EPEVTQTPSHQVTQMGQEVILRCVPISNHLYFYWYRQILGQKVEFLVSFYNNEISEKSEIFDDQFSVERPDGSNFTLKIRSTKLEDSAMYFCASRGEAGELFFGEGSRLTVL.